This entry lists 19 T cell receptor beta chains sequenced from one sample in a study of T-cell memory formation after mild COVID-19. TCRdb used MiXCR to reprocess the 5' RACE reads, holding one entry per CDR3 protein. The data contain about 190,000 distinct CDR3 sequences, around a fifth of them singletons. The sample comprised PBMCs or a T cell subset sorted from them (not recorded which). These receptors were collected from an adult woman who had mild COVID-19 (a few samples of this study predate the infection). Cell type and time point are not known.

Only a few counts were recorded for this clonotype. V and J are TRBV2 and TRBJ2-5; unclear D gene. Deletions cut 2 bases from V and 7 bases from J, with 20 bases between. There are 16 residues in the CDR3. Germline V gene lookup returns CDR1 SNHLY and CDR2 FYNNEI. The CDR3 here is CASSEIVGLPPGTQYF. The CDR3 nucleotides are TGTGCCAGCAGTGAAATCGTTGGCCTACCTCCAGGGACCCAGTACTTC.

This clonotype came up a few times. The DNA for the CDR3 is TGTGCCAGCAGCGGGACTAGCGGGAAGGTGGAGCAGTTCTTC. Translation: CASSGTSGKVEQFF. This rearrangement joins TRBV9 to TRBJ2-1; 12 nucleotides agree with TRBD2. CDR1 and CDR2 from the germline V gene are SGDLS and YYNGEE. The CDR3 runs 14 residues. V lost 3 bases and J lost 10; bases outside the gene matches: 5.

The gene calls are TRBV7-8 and TRBJ1-1; 9 bases agree with TRBD1. In germline, CDR1 is SGHVS, CDR2 FQNEAQ. The V gene end was trimmed by 3 bases and the J gene end by 3 bases; junction bases not matched to a gene: 2. The CDR3 totals 14 residues. The CDR3 DNA is TGTGCCAGCAGCTTTCGACAGGGGGACACTGAAGCTTTCTTT. Residues: CASSFRQGDTEAFF.

This clonotype was counted only a few times. The J gene is TRBJ2-1, the V gene TRBV6-2 or TRBV6-3; 11 bases align to TRBD2. With V trimmed by 5 bases and J by 3 bases, 6 bases remained unmatched. The CDR3 extends over 16 amino acids. CDR1 is MNHEY and CDR2 is SVGEGT in the germline V gene. In DNA, the CDR3 is TGTGCCAGCAGTCTTCCGACTAGCGGGGACTACAATGAGCAGTTCTTC. Translated: CASSLPTSGDYNEQFF.

This chain links TRBV12-3 or TRBV12-4 with TRBJ2-3, with D perhaps TRBD1 or TRBD2 (6 bases each). The CDR3 consists of 16 residues. V was trimmed by 0 bases and J by 5 bases, leaving 15 bases between them. This CDR3 is CASSLAFKGGRDTQYF. DNA for the CDR3: TGTGCCAGCAGTTTAGCGTTTAAGGGGGGCAGAGATACGCAGTATTTT.

The chain has TRBV24-1 and TRBJ2-7; 10 nucleotides agree with TRBD2. From germline, CDR1 is KGHDR and CDR2 SFDVKD. J gave up 4 bases and V 3 bases, and 5 bases lay outside the gene matches. The CDR3 is 15 residues long. In DNA, the CDR3 is TGTGCCACCAGTGATGGAGCGGGAGGGCCTTACGAGCAGTACTTC. Its translation is CATSDGAGGPYEQYF.

This clonotype was seen a handful of times. The chain has TRBV7-6 and TRBJ2-5; 9 nucleotides match TRBD1. Germline V lookup: CDR1 SGHVS, CDR2 FNYEAQ. This CDR3 is built from 13 residues. J was trimmed by 6 bases and V by 6 bases; bases with no gene match: 5. The DNA of the CDR3 is TGTGCCAGCAGATTACAGGGGGCGAAGACCCAGTACTTC. Translation gives CASRLQGAKTQYF.

This clonotype was observed a handful of times. The gene calls are TRBV6-1 and TRBJ2-2; D call uncertain. Germline CDR1 reads MNHNS; CDR2 reads SASEGT. The CDR3 spans 14 residues. Between the trimmed V and J ends, which lost 3 bases and 2 bases, there was a span of 7 bases. CDR3: CASSEWVNTGELFF. The CDR3 coding sequence is TGTGCCAGCAGTGAGTGGGTAAACACCGGGGAGCTGTTTTTT.

This clonotype was counted between two and nine times. The chain joins TRBV5-6 to TRBJ2-2; TRBD2 matches 12 bases. Germline CDR1 and CDR2: SGHDT and YYEEEE. With 4 bases clipped from V and 2 bases from J, the junction kept 6 bases outside the gene matches. CDR3 size: 17 residues. CDR3 protein: CASSPLAGGPNTGELFF. The CDR3 DNA follows: TGTGCCAGCAGCCCTCTAGCGGGGGGGCCCAACACCGGGGAGCTGTTTTTT.

This clonotype was recorded a few times. The chain recombines TRBV9 with TRBJ2-5; 7 bases match TRBD1. V dropped 0 bases and J dropped 2; count of bases not matched to a gene: 4. The CDR3 is made up of 15 amino acids. Germline loops: CDR1 SGDLS, CDR2 YYNGEE. CDR3 bases: TGTGCCAGCAGCGTAGGGTGGGGACAGCAAGAGACCCAGTACTTC. Translated, it gives CASSVGWGQQETQYF.

V is TRBV29-1 and J is TRBJ2-3; a weak D match, TRBD2 (5 bases). V was pared by 3 bases and J by 0 bases, with 10 bases between. The CDR3 has 14 residues. Germline-derived CDR1 and CDR2 are SQVTM and ANQGSEA. The CDR3 nucleotides are TGCAGCGTTGAGCCGGGGATGAGCACAGATACGCAGTATTTT. Encoded protein: CSVEPGMSTDTQYF.

The rearrangement uses TRBV5-1 and TRBJ2-1; D not certain. The V end lost 1 base, the J end lost 2 bases, and 4 bases lay between the germline ends. CDR1 is SGHRS, CDR2 YFSETQ, per germline. The length of the CDR3 is 13 residues. CDR3 protein: CASSLWAYNEQFF. The CDR3 nucleotides are TGCGCCAGCAGCTTGTGGGCCTACAATGAGCAGTTCTTC.

V gene TRBV5-1 combines with J gene TRBJ1-1; no reliable D call. In germline, CDR1 is SGHRS, CDR2 YFSETQ. This CDR3 is built from 16 residues. Between the trimmed V and J ends, which lost 2 bases and 0 bases, there was a span of 14 bases. CDR3 sequence reads: CASSFRVSAVNTEAFF. The CDR3 bases are TGCGCCAGCAGCTTTAGAGTTAGTGCGGTGAACACTGAAGCTTTCTTT.

The chain combines TRBV4-1 with TRBJ2-1; D unresolved. V was cut by 1 base and J by 8 bases, with 6 bases left in between. The CDR3 spans 12 residues. Germline lookup yields CDR1 MGHRA and CDR2 YSYEKL. The CDR3 reads CASSQVGYEQFF. In DNA form, the CDR3 reads TGCGCCAGCAGCCAAGTTGGGTATGAGCAGTTCTTC.

This clonotype has only a few counts. The rearrangement links TRBV7-9 to TRBJ2-3; the D gene could be TRBD1 or TRBD2 (5 bases each). Germline loops: CDR1 SEHNR, CDR2 FQNEAQ (reference sequence). CDR3 length: 16 residues. Trimming took off 11 bases at V and 5 bases at J, with 26 bases between the two ends. Here the CDR3 reads CAGGREGSPSEDTQYF. Here the CDR3 DNA reads TGTGCCGGGGGTCGAGAGGGGAGTCCTTCGGAAGATACGCAGTATTTT. Together with reference TRBV7-9 and TRBJ2-3, the CDR3 gives the full variable domain: DTGVSQNPRHKITKRGQNVTFRCDPISEHNRLYWYRQTLGQGPEFLTYFQNEAQLEKSRLLSDRFSAERPKGSFSTLEIQRTEQGDSAMYLCAGGREGSPSEDTQYFGPGTRLTVL.

The chain joins TRBV28 to TRBJ2-6, with TRBD1 identical over 8 bases. Germline CDR1 and CDR2: MDHEN and SYDVKM. The junction had 10 bases not matched to a gene; V was cut back by 1 base and J by 2 bases. The CDR3 extends over 19 amino acids. The CDR3 DNA is TGTGCCAGCAGTTTATTATGGACAGGGTCTTCTGCTGGGGCCAACGTCCTGACTTTC. This encodes CASSLLWTGSSAGANVLTF.

The chain has TRBV5-1 and TRBJ1-6; D is undetermined. Trimming pared 5 bases from V and 9 bases from J, leaving 15 bases between. The CDR3 has 14 amino acids. Germline loops: CDR1 SGHRS, CDR2 YFSETQ. The CDR3 DNA reads as TGCGCCAGCAGTTTAGAGCCGGGTAGTTCACCCCTCCACTTT. Translating it yields CASSLEPGSSPLHF.

V usage is TRBV12-3 or TRBV12-4 and J usage is TRBJ2-3; 7 bases map to TRBD1. The ends lost 7 bases at V and 0 bases at J; junction bases unmatched: 4. This CDR3 region has 14 residues. The CDR3 nucleotides are TGTGCCAGCAACGACAGGGCTAGCACAGATACGCAGTATTTT. It encodes CASNDRASTDTQYF.

The chain uses TRBV15 and TRBJ1-3; D unresolved. V lost 3 bases and J lost 1, with 10 bases in between. There are 15 residues in the CDR3. The V gene's germline CDR1 is LNHNV and CDR2 YYDKDF (reference sequence). The CDR3 DNA follows: TGTGCCACCAGCAGTGGTTTCATTTCTGGAAACACCATATATTTT. Its protein is CATSSGFISGNTIYF.